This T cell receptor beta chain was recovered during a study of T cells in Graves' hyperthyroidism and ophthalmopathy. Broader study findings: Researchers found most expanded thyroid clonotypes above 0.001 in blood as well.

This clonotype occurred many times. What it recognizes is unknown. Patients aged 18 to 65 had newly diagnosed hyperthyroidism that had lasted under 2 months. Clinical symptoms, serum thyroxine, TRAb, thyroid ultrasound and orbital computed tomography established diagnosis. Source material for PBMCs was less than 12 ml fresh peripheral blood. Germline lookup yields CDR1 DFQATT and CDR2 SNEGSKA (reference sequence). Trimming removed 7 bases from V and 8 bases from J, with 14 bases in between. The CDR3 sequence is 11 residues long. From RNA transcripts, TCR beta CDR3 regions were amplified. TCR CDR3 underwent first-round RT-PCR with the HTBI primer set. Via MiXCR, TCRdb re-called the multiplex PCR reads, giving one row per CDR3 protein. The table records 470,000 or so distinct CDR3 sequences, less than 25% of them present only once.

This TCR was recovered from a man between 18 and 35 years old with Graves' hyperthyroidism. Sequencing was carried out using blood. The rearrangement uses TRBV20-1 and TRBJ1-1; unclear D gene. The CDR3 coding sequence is TGCAGTGTCAGGAAGGCGAGCGAAGCTTTCTTT. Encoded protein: CSVRKASEAFF.